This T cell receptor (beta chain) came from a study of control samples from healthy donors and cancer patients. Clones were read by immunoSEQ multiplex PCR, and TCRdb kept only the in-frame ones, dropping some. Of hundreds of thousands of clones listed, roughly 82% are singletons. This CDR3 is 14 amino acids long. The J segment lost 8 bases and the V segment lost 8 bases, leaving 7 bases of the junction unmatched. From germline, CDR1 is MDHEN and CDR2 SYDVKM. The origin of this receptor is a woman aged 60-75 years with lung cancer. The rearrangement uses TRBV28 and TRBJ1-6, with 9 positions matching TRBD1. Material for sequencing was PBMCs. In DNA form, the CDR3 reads TGTGCCAGCCGATCCGGGACAGGGTATTCACCCCTCCACTTT. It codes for CASRSGTGYSPLHF.